These 4 T cell receptor beta chains came from one sample sequenced in a study of memory CD4+ T cells and cytomegalovirus serostatus. Repertoires were generated with immunoSEQ multiplex PCR, while TCRdb's copy carries only in-frame clones and drops some. The sample comprises around 50,000 clones, roughly 80% of which are singletons, and more than 0.75% rests with the top ten. Single viable CD3+CD4+CD8-CD45RO+ cells were sorted as the memory CD4+ T cells. Sequencing was performed on memory CD4+ T cells from blood. All receptors derive from an adult in good health and CMV-seronegative.

The J gene is TRBJ1-3, the V gene TRBV6-1, with D possibly matching TRBD1 (5 bases). Germline CDR1 reads MNHNS; CDR2 reads SASEGT. The V end was cut by 3 bases, the J end by 4 bases, with 13 bases between. The CDR3 spans 15 residues. This chain's CDR3 is CASSEKGPSGNTIYF. As DNA, the CDR3 is TGTGCCAGCAGTGAGAAGGGACCTTCCGGAAACACCATATATTTT.

The genes are TRBV19 and TRBJ1-2; D is perhaps TRBD1 (5 bases). The CDR3 is 13 amino acids. The germline CDR1 and CDR2 sequences are LNHDA and SQIVND (reference sequence). The ends were cut back, 8 bases at V and 1 base at J, with 11 bases in the middle. The CDR3 sequence: CASGGTNNYGYTF. The CDR3 DNA reads as TGTGCCAGTGGGGGGACGAATAACTATGGCTACACCTTC.

V is TRBV7-2 and J is TRBJ2-1; D is unclear. CDR3 length: 10 residues. The germline V gene encodes CDR1 SGHTA and CDR2 FQGNSA. Trimming took 8 bases from V and 8 from J, leaving 7 bases between them. In DNA, the CDR3 is TGTGCCAGCGGCATCCATGAGCAGTTCTTC. This encodes CASGIHEQFF.

The chain recombines TRBV5-1 with TRBJ1-2; D ambiguous. There are 17 residues in the CDR3. CDR1 SGHRS and CDR2 YFSETQ come from the germline V gene. The V and J ends lost 3 bases and 6 bases respectively, with 24 bases between them. The CDR3 protein is CASSSSGLYSRLDGYTF. Here the CDR3 DNA reads TGCGCCAGCAGCTCCTCCGGGCTCTACAGCCGGTTGGATGGCTACACCTTC.